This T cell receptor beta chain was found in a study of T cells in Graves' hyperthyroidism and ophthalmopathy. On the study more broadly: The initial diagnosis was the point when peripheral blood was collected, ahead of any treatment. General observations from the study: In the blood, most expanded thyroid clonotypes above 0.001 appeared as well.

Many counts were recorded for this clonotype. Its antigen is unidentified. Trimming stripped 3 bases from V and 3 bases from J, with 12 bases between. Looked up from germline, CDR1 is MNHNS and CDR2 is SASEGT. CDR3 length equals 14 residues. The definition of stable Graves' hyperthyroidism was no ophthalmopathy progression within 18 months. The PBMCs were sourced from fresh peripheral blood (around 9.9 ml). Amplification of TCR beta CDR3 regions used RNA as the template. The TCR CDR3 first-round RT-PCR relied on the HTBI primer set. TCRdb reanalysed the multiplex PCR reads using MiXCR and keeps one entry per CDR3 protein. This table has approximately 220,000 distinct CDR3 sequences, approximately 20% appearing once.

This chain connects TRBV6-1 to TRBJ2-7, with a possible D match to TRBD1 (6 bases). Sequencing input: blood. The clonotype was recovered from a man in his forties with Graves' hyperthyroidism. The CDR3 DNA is TGTGCCAGCAGTGAGCAGGGGAGTGTCTACGAGCAGTACTTC. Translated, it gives CASSEQGSVYEQYF.